The 17 T cell receptor beta chains presented below share a single source sample, sequenced in a study of cytomegalovirus exposure and HLA in healthy donors. PCR used 60 Vbeta primers and 13 Jbeta primers. Clones were read by immunoSEQ multiplex PCR, and TCRdb kept only the in-frame ones, dropping some. This table has roughly 100,000 clones, approximately 85% appearing once. Source material: PBMCs. The receptors come from a man aged 50-59 years in good health and CMV-seronegative.

The V gene is TRBV5-1, the J gene TRBJ2-7, with TRBD1 matching 8 bases. This CDR3 comprises 13 residues. The V gene end was trimmed by 0 bases and the J gene end by 5 bases; junction bases not matched to a gene: 1. The germline CDR1 and CDR2 sequences are SGHRS and YFSETQ. CDR3 sequence reads: CASSLVQGDEQYF. CDR3 sequence (DNA): TGCGCCAGCAGCTTGGTACAGGGGGACGAGCAGTACTTC.

CDR3 region: CASSPDRGLQYV. The CDR3 DNA is TGTGCCAGCAGTCCTGACAGGGGGTTGCAGTACGTC. The J gene is TRBJ2-7, the V gene TRBV2; TRBD1 matches at 9 bases. The V and J ends lost 5 bases and 9 bases, in that order; junction bases with no gene match: 5. Germline V lookup: CDR1 SNHLY, CDR2 FYNNEI. There are 12 residues in the CDR3.

The chain uses TRBV6-5 and TRBJ2-1, with D possibly matching TRBD1 (5 bases). Trimming removed 7 bases from V and 5 bases from J, with 15 bases in between. CDR3 length: 14 amino acids. CDR1 MNHEY and CDR2 SVGAGI come from the germline V gene. The CDR3 loop reads CASTVAGQNNEQFF. The DNA of the CDR3 is TGTGCCAGCACGGTCGCAGGACAAAACAATGAGCAGTTCTTC.

The genes are TRBV11-2 and TRBJ2-1, with 10 bases fitting TRBD1. Germline CDR1 reads SGHAT; CDR2 reads FQNNGV. V shed 3 bases, J shed 10 bases, and the junction held 9 bases outside the gene matches. The CDR3 totals 15 residues. The CDR3 loop is CASSFTSGTGDEQFF. The CDR3 DNA reads as TGTGCCAGCAGCTTTACTTCCGGGACAGGGGACGAGCAGTTCTTC. Filled out from reference TRBV11-2 and TRBJ2-1, the complete variable domain reads EAGVAQSPRYKIIEKRQSVAFWCNPISGHATLYWYQQILGQGPKLLIQFQNNGVVDDSQLPKDRFSAERLKGVDSTLKIQPAKLEDSAVYLCASSFTSGTGDEQFFGPGTRLTVL.

This chain connects TRBV7-9 to TRBJ1-6, with TRBD1 matching 7 bases. This CDR3 has 16 residues. Germline CDR1 reads SEHNR; CDR2 reads FQNEAQ (reference sequence). V lost 4 bases and J lost 4; bases outside the gene matches: 7. CDR3 sequence: CASSSRDSGYNSPLHF. The DNA of the CDR3 is TGTGCCAGCAGCTCGAGGGACAGTGGGTATAATTCACCCCTCCACTTT.

V is TRBV28 and J is TRBJ2-1; TRBD2 matches 7 bases. V shed 3 bases, J shed 4 bases, and the junction held 6 bases outside the gene matches. The length of the CDR3 is 15 residues. Germline V gene sequence: CDR1 MDHEN, CDR2 SYDVKM. The CDR3 DNA reads as TGTGCCAGCAGTTTTCTGGCGGGGGATTACAATGAGCAGTTCTTC. It codes for CASSFLAGDYNEQFF.

The V and J genes are TRBV9 and TRBJ1-1; D possibly corresponds to TRBD1 (6 bases). The CDR3 extends over 18 amino acids. The V gene's germline CDR1 is SGDLS and CDR2 YYNGEE. With 4 bases removed from V and 5 bases from J, the gap between germline ends came to 27 bases. CDR3 sequence reads: CASSRRASRGGQGTEAFF. The CDR3 DNA follows: TGTGCCAGCAGCCGTAGAGCGTCACGGGGGGGCCAGGGTACTGAAGCTTTCTTT. The whole variable domain, filled in from reference TRBV9 and TRBJ1-1, reads DSGVTQTPKHLITATGQRVTLRCSPRSGDLSVYWYQQSLDQGLQFLIQYYNGEERAKGNILERFSAQQFPDLHSELNLSSLELGDSALYFCASSRRASRGGQGTEAFFGQGTRLTVV.

The chain employs TRBV7-2 and TRBJ2-3; a possible D gene is TRBD1 (6 bases). Trimming cost V 7 bases and J 4 bases, with 15 bases left between them. The V gene's germline CDR1 is SGHTA and CDR2 FQGNSA. The CDR3 spans 14 residues. In DNA, the CDR3 is TGTGCCAGCAAACTTCCGGGACACTCAGATACGCAGTATTTT. Translating it yields CASKLPGHSDTQYF.

CDR3 region: CAGGIQRSYEQYF. The CDR3 coding sequence is TGTGCCGGCGGTATTCAACGCTCCTACGAGCAGTACTTC. This chain joins TRBV2 and TRBJ2-7; D unresolved. Per germline, CDR1 SNHLY and CDR2 FYNNEI. V was pared by 11 bases and J by 0 bases, with 14 bases between. The CDR3 consists of 13 residues.

About this clone itself: The germline gene is not matched at one end of the junction; a read error may be the cause. The chain uses TRBV7-3 and TRBJ2-7; tentatively, D is TRBD1 (6 bases). Germline V CDR1 and CDR2: SGHTA, FQGTGA. The CDR3 totals 14 residues. CDR3 amino acids: CSSSLRLGADEQYF. CDR3 nucleotide sequence: TGTTCCAGCAGCTTAAGACTGGGGGCCGACGAGCAGTACTTC.

The rearrangement uses TRBV19 and TRBJ2-3; 8 bases match TRBD1. The CDR3 runs 13 residues. The V and J ends lost 8 bases and 2 bases, in that order; junction bases with no gene match: 3. Germline V gene data show CDR1 as LNHDA and CDR2 as SQIVND (reference sequence). The CDR3 loop reads CASSTGDTDTQYF. In DNA form, the CDR3 reads TGTGCCAGTTCGACAGGGGACACAGATACGCAGTATTTT.

This clone has just a few counts. V usage is TRBV6-5 and J usage is TRBJ1-6, with TRBD1 matching over 7 bases. V lost 5 bases, J lost 9 bases, and 10 bases stayed unmatched. Per the germline V gene, CDR1 is MNHEY and CDR2 is SVGAGI. The CDR3 is 15 residues long. This CDR3 reads CASSASGTEGSPLHF. The CDR3 DNA follows: TGTGCCAGCAGTGCCTCCGGGACAGAAGGTTCACCCCTCCACTTT.

This clone was observed a single time. The chain carries TRBV27 and TRBJ1-2; TRBD1 matches at 9 bases. With 3 bases clipped from V and 8 bases from J, the junction kept 16 bases outside the gene matches. Germline assignment: CDR1 MNHEY and CDR2 SMNVEV (reference sequence). The CDR3 spans 17 residues. The CDR3 nucleotides read TGTGCCAGCAGTTTTGTGTCCCGGATTGGGACAGGGTCCGGCTACACCTTC. Amino acid sequence: CASSFVSRIGTGSGYTF.

The rearrangement uses TRBV29-1 and TRBJ1-1, with unresolved D. V was cut by 6 bases and J by 8 bases, with 10 bases left in between. Germline-derived CDR1 and CDR2 are SQVTM and ANQGSEA. The CDR3 covers 10 residues. The CDR3 loop reads CSVRVKEAFF. In nucleotides, the CDR3 is TGCAGCGTACGGGTCAAAGAAGCTTTCTTT.

V and J are TRBV29-1 and TRBJ2-5; 9 nucleotides align to TRBD1. Trimming cost V 6 bases and J 4 bases; bases outside gene matches: 9. Germline CDR1 reads SQVTM; CDR2 reads ANQGSEA. The CDR3 consists of 14 residues. CDR3 in DNA: TGCAGCGTCAACCCGGGACAGGGTGCAGAGACCCAGTACTTC. Its protein product is CSVNPGQGAETQYF.

The chain uses TRBV6-5 and TRBJ1-1; D gene ambiguous. Germline V lookup: CDR1 MNHEY, CDR2 SVGAGI. Trimming took off 2 bases at V and 3 bases at J, with 13 bases between the two ends. This CDR3 has 15 residues. CDR3 in amino acids: CASSYDGAGYTEAFF. CDR3 DNA: TGTGCCAGCAGTTACGACGGCGCGGGGTACACTGAAGCTTTCTTT.

The J gene is TRBJ2-3, the V gene TRBV11-1, with 7 positions matching TRBD2. Germline trimming cut 2 bases from V and 0 bases from J; bases unmatched to any gene: 5. Germline V gene lookup returns CDR1 SGHAT and CDR2 FQDESV (reference sequence). This CDR3 has 16 residues. The chain's CDR3 is CASSLFGGGSTDTQYF. The CDR3 nucleotides are TGTGCCAGCAGCTTATTCGGCGGGGGAAGCACAGATACGCAGTATTTT.